The 13 T cell receptor beta chains in this list originate from one sample, sequenced in a study of control samples from healthy donors and cancer patients. Profiling relied on immunoSEQ multiplex PCR, and the TCRdb table lists in-frame clones only, not all of them. The table shows approximately 74,000 clones, with over 90% occurring only once. Sequenced material: blood. The receptors originated from a woman aged 25 to 39 in good health.

V gene TRBV9 combines with J gene TRBJ2-1, with 12 bases lining up with TRBD2. CDR3 length: 17 residues. Germline V CDR1 and CDR2: SGDLS, YYNGEE. V dropped 0 bases and J dropped 5; count of bases not matched to a gene: 6. CDR3 sequence (DNA): TGTGCCAGCAGCGTAGCTAGCGGGAGGGCTGGCGACAATGAGCAGTTCTTC. Translating gives CASSVASGRAGDNEQFF.

The chain employs TRBV6-5 and TRBJ2-2; no clear D. Trimming cost V 2 bases and J 5 bases, with 12 bases left between them. The CDR3 is 15 amino acids. The V gene's germline CDR1 is MNHEY and CDR2 SVGAGI. The CDR3 sequence: CASSYGSGLTGELFF. The CDR3 DNA sequence: TGTGCCAGCAGTTACGGTTCCGGGTTAACCGGGGAGCTGTTTTTT.

The J gene is TRBJ1-1, the V gene TRBV10-1; D ambiguous. This CDR3 spans 13 amino acids. Trimming removed 8 bases at V and 3 bases at J, with 13 bases between. Germline CDR1 is WNHNN and CDR2 is SYGVQD (reference sequence). The CDR3 DNA is TGCGCCAGCCGAGAGGACCTGTACACTGAAGCTTTCTTT. Translated: CASREDLYTEAFF.

This chain connects TRBV4-1 to TRBJ1-1; D remains ambiguous. Looked up from germline, CDR1 is MGHRA and CDR2 is YSYEKL. V shed 4 bases and J shed 2 bases, with 14 bases lying between them. This CDR3 spans 15 amino acids. This CDR3 reads CASSRGTGRNTEAFF. CDR3 DNA sequence: TGCGCCAGCAGCCGAGGAACCGGGAGAAACACTGAAGCTTTCTTT.

For this clone: Other DNA variants within this sample encode the same CDR3. The rearrangement uses TRBV7-9 and TRBJ2-3; D might be TRBD2 (6 bases). The CDR3 consists of 17 residues. Germline V lookup: CDR1 SEHNR, CDR2 FQNEAQ (reference sequence). The V and J ends lost 1 base and 1 base respectively, with 15 bases between them. CDR3 nucleotide sequence: TGTGCCAGCAGCTTAGGACAGACGGGGGACCGCACAGATACGCAGTATTTT. Translated, it gives CASSLGQTGDRTDTQYF.

As DNA, the CDR3 is TGTGCCAGCAGTTTATGGTGGGGCGGCCCCAATCAGCCCCAGCATTTT. Its protein is CASSLWWGGPNQPQHF. The V gene is TRBV28, the J gene TRBJ1-5; a possible D gene is TRBD1 (5 bases). The CDR3 contains 16 residues. V was clipped by 0 bases and J by 3 bases, with 12 bases between them. The germline V gene encodes CDR1 MDHEN and CDR2 SYDVKM.

This clone showed up just once. The chain joins TRBV24-1 to TRBJ1-2, with D possibly TRBD1 on 6 matching bases. The CDR3 consists of 14 residues. Deletions cut 3 bases from V and 4 bases from J, with 11 bases between. The germline CDR1 and CDR2 sequences are KGHDR and SFDVKD. Here the CDR3 reads CATSDLQGTYGYTF. CDR3 DNA: TGTGCCACCAGTGATCTTCAGGGGACCTATGGCTACACCTTC.

This clone has just one count. The chain combines TRBV7-2 with TRBJ1-1; D not resolved. The CDR3 spans 14 residues. The germline V and J ends were trimmed by 0 bases and 1 base, with 6 bases remaining between them. Germline lookup yields CDR1 SGHTA and CDR2 FQGNSA. For the CDR3, the DNA is TGTGCCAGCAGCTTAGCGTCCGGGAACACTGAAGCTTTCTTT. Its protein product is CASSLASGNTEAFF.

The chain recombines TRBV11-2 with TRBJ2-1; TRBD2 matches at 14 bases. After removal of 5 bases from V and 11 bases from J, the junction contained 8 bases not matched to a gene. Looked up from germline, CDR1 is SGHAT and CDR2 is FQNNGV. The CDR3 spans 15 residues. In nucleotides, the CDR3 is TGTGCCAGCAGCCCCCGACTAGCGGGGGGGCCGCAGCAGTTCTTC. Translating gives CASSPRLAGGPQQFF. Looking up the rest from reference TRBV11-2 and TRBJ2-1 gives the full variable domain: EAGVAQSPRYKIIEKRQSVAFWCNPISGHATLYWYQQILGQGPKLLIQFQNNGVVDDSQLPKDRFSAERLKGVDSTLKIQPAKLEDSAVYLCASSPRLAGGPQQFFGPGTRLTVL.

The V call is TRBV7-8, the J call TRBJ1-6; D is perhaps TRBD1 (6 bases). This CDR3 spans 17 amino acids. Germline V gene lookup returns CDR1 SGHVS and CDR2 FQNEAQ. Trimming pared 3 bases from V and 6 bases from J, leaving 18 bases between. The CDR3 DNA sequence: TGTGCCAGCAGCTTGAGACAGGCTACCCTCGGTAATTCACCCCTCCACTTT. As protein: CASSLRQATLGNSPLHF.

This chain links TRBV7-8 with TRBJ1-2, with D uncertain. The CDR3 contains 9 residues. The V gene's germline CDR1 is SGHVS and CDR2 FQNEAQ. Trimming took 10 bases from V and 8 from J, leaving 8 bases between them. In DNA, the CDR3 is TGTGCCACCTCGAGGGGCTACACCTTC. It codes for CATSRGYTF.

V gene TRBV7-2 combines with J gene TRBJ1-3; D gene unclear. The V end lost 2 bases, the J end lost 0 bases, and 14 bases lay between the germline ends. Germline CDR1 reads SGHTA; CDR2 reads FQGNSA. The CDR3 extends over 17 amino acids. CDR3 DNA sequence: TGTGCCAGCAGCTTATTAAGGTCTGGCTTCTCTGGAAACACCATATATTTT. It specifies CASSLLRSGFSGNTIYF.

This chain uses TRBV10-3 with TRBJ2-3, with unresolved D. V was cut by 2 bases and J by 3 bases, with 6 bases left in between. Per the germline V gene, CDR1 is ENHRY and CDR2 is SYGVKD. The CDR3 length is 13 residues. The CDR3 nucleotides are TGTGCCATCAGTGAGCCCCGTACAGATACGCAGTATTTT. Amino acids: CAISEPRTDTQYF.